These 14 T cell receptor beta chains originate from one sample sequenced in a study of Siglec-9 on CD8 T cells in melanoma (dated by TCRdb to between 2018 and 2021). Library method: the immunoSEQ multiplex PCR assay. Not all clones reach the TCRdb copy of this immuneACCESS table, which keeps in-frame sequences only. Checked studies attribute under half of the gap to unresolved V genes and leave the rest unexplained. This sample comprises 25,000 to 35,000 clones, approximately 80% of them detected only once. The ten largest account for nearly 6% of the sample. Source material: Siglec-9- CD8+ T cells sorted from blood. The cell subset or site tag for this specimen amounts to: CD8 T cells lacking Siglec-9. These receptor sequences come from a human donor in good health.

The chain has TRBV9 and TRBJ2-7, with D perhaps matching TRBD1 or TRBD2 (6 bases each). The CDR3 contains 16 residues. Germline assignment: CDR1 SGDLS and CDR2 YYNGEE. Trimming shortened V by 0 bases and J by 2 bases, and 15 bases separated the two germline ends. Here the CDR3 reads CASSVAKGGSPYEQYF. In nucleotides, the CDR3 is TGTGCCAGCAGCGTAGCTAAGGGGGGAAGCCCCTACGAGCAGTACTTC.

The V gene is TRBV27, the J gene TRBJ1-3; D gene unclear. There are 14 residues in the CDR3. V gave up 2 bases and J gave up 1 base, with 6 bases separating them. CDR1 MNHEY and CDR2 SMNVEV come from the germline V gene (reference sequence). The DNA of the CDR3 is TGTGCCAGCAGTTTAAAGGGTTCTGGAAACACCATATATTTT. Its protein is CASSLKGSGNTIYF.

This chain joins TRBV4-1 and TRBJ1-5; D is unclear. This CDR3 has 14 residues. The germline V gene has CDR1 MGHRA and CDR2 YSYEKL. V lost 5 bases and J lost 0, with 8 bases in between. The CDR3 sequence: CASSYSYSNQPQHF. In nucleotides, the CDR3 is TGCGCCAGCAGCTACAGCTATAGCAATCAGCCCCAGCATTTT.

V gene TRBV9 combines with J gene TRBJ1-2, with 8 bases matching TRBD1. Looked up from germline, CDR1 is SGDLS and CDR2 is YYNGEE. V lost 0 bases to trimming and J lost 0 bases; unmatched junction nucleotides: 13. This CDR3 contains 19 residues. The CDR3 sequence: CASSVVTDRGKESNYGYTF. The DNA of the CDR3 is TGTGCCAGCAGCGTAGTGACCGACAGGGGTAAGGAGTCTAACTATGGCTACACCTTC. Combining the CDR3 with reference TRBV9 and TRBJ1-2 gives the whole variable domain DSGVTQTPKHLITATGQRVTLRCSPRSGDLSVYWYQQSLDQGLQFLIQYYNGEERAKGNILERFSAQQFPDLHSELNLSSLELGDSALYFCASSVVTDRGKESNYGYTFGSGTRLTVV.

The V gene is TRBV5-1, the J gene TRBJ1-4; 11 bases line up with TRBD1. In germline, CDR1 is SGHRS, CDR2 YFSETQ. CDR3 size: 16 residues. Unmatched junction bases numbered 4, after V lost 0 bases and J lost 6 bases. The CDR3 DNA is TGCGCCAGCAGCTTGGTCAGGACAGGGGGCGATGAAAAACTGTTTTTT. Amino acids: CASSLVRTGGDEKLFF.

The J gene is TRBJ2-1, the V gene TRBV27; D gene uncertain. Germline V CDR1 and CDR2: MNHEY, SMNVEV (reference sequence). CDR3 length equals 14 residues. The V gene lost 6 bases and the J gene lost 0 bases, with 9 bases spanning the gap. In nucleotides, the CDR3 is TGTGCCAGCAGCAGGTCGAGCTCCTACAATGAGCAGTTCTTC. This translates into CASSRSSSYNEQFF.

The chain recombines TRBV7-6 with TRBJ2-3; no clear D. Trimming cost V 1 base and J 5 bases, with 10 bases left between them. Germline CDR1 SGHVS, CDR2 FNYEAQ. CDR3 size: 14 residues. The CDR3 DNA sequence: TGTGCCAGCAGCTTAGGGGGTGGGGAAGATACGCAGTATTTT. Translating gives CASSLGGGEDTQYF. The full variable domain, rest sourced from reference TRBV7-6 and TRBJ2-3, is GAGVSQSPRYKVTKRGQDVALRCDPISGHVSLYWYRQALGQGPEFLTYFNYEAQQDKSGLPNDRFSAERPEGSISTLTIQRTEQRDSAMYRCASSLGGGEDTQYFGPGTRLTVL.

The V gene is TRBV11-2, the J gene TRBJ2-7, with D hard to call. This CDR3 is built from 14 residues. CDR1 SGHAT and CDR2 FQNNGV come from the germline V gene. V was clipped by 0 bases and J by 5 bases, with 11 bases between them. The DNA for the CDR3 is TGTGCCAGCAGCTTAGATAGACGGCGCAACGAGCAGTACTTC. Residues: CASSLDRRRNEQYF.

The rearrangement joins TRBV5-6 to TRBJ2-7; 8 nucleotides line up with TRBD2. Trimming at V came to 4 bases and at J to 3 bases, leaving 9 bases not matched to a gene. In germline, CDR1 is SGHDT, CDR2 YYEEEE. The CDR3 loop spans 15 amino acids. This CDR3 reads CASSGAGGGFYEQYF. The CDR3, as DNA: TGTGCCAGCAGCGGTGCCGGCGGGGGGTTCTACGAGCAGTACTTC.

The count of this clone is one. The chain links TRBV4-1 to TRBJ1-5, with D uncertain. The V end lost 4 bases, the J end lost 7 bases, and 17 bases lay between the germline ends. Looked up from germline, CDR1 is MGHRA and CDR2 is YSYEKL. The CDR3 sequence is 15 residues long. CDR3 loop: CASSPTRGTGQPQHF. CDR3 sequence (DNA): TGCGCCAGCAGCCCCACGCGAGGAACGGGGCAGCCCCAGCATTTT.

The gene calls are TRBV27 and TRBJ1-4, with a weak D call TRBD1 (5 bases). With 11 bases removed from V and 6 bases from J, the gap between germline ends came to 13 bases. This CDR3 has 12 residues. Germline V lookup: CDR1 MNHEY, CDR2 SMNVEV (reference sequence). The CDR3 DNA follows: TGTGCCGTCAGGGCACCTGATGAAAAACTGTTTTTT. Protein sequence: CAVRAPDEKLFF.

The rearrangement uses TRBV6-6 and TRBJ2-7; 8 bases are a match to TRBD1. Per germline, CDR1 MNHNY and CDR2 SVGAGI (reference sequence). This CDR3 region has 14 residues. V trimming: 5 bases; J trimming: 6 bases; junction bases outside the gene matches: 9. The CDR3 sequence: CASSPTDRAGEQYV. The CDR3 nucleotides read TGTGCCAGCAGTCCTACGGACAGGGCAGGCGAGCAGTACGTC.

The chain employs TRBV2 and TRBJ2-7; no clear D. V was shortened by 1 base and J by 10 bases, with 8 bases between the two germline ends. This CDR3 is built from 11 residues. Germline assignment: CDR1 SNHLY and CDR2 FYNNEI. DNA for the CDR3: TGTGCCAGCAGTGAAGTACAGACCCAGTACGTC. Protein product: CASSEVQTQYV.

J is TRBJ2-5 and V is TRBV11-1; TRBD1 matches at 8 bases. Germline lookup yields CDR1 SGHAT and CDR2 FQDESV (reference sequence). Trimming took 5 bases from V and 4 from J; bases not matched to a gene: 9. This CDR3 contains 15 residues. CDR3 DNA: TGTGCCAGCAGCGCCGTATCGGACAGGGCAGAGACCCAGTACTTC. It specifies CASSAVSDRAETQYF.